Following are 10 T cell receptor beta chains from one sample sequenced in a study of metastatic and nonmetastatic thyroid tumors. Thyroid surgery was preceded by no treatment in any patient. From the PCR reads, TCRdb re-called clones with MiXCR. The table includes about 25,000 clones, roughly a fifth detected once. The sequencing input was blood. These receptors were obtained from a male donor with papillary thyroid cancer or a benign thyroid nodule (not recorded which). Some clones in this sample may be carry-over from other donors' samples.

Remarks on this clone: The junction departs from germline at one end; a sequencing error may be responsible. J is TRBJ2-5 and V is TRBV20-1; D might be TRBD1 (6 bases). The germline CDR1 and CDR2 sequences are DFQATT and SNEGSKA (reference sequence). This CDR3 is built from 12 residues. CDR3 in DNA: TGCAGTGTCACGGACAGCTGGGAGACCGAGTACTTC. This sequence encodes CSVTDSWETEYF.

This clone has just a few counts. In DNA, the CDR3 is TGTGCCAGCAGCCTTACTGGGGAGACCCAGTACTTC. Translation gives CASSLTGETQYF. This chain joins TRBV11-2 and TRBJ2-5; unclear D gene. This CDR3 comprises 12 residues. Trimming pared 5 bases from V and 5 bases from J, leaving 9 bases between. CDR1 SGHAT and CDR2 FQNNGV come from the germline V gene.

This clone was seen a handful of times. The genes are TRBV5-6 and TRBJ2-4, with a weak D call TRBD2 (6 bases). The CDR3 runs to 16 residues. The V and J ends lost 6 bases and 5 bases respectively, with 21 bases between them. CDR1 SGHDT and CDR2 YYEEEE come from the germline V gene. CDR3 bases: TGTGCCAGCATCAACATTCGGGACTCCGCAGAAAACATTCAGTACTTC. This encodes CASINIRDSAENIQYF. The full variable domain, in which reference TRBV5-6 and TRBJ2-4 provide the parts outside the CDR3, is DAGVTQSPTHLIKTRGQQVTLRCSPKSGHDTVSWYQQALGQGPQFIFQYYEEEERQRGNFPDRFSGHQFPNYSSELNVNALLLGDSALYLCASINIRDSAENIQYFGAGTRLSVL.

On this clone: A much larger clone differs by one base, so this may be a read error. The chain uses TRBV27 and TRBJ2-1; no reliable D call. CDR3 length equals 14 residues. V was trimmed by 10 bases and J by 6 bases, leaving 19 bases between them. The V gene's germline CDR1 is MNHEY and CDR2 SMNVEV (reference sequence). The CDR3 nucleotides are TGTGCCACTGGACCCCTGATGGTACTCAATGAGCAGTTCTTC. Its protein product is CATGPLMVLNEQFF.

The V call is TRBV5-4, the J call TRBJ1-2, with no clear D. Deletions cut 0 bases from V and 4 bases from J, with 10 bases between. The CDR3 is made up of 14 amino acids. Per germline, CDR1 SGHNT and CDR2 YYREEE (reference sequence). The CDR3 nucleotides are TGTGCCAGCAGCTTGGATGGAGTGAGCTATGGCTACACCTTC. Translation gives CASSLDGVSYGYTF.

The chain carries TRBV6-2 or TRBV6-3 and TRBJ2-7; D unclear. V lost 0 bases and J lost 4, with 10 bases in between. CDR3 size: 14 residues. The germline gives CDR1 MNHEY, CDR2 SVGEGT. In DNA form, the CDR3 reads TGTGCCAGCAGTTACTCGGCGTCCCGGTACGAGCAGTACTTC. Its translation: CASSYSASRYEQYF.

This clone is a singleton in its sample. CDR3 bases: TGTGCCAGCAGCACCCGACAAAATTCACCCCTCCACTTT. Its translation is CASSTRQNSPLHF. The chain is built from TRBV3-1 and TRBJ1-6, with D unclear. V lost 5 bases and J lost 7, with 9 bases in between. The CDR3 covers 13 residues. The germline gives CDR1 LGHDT, CDR2 YNNKEL (reference sequence).

This clone was picked up a small number of times. The chain is built from TRBV6-1 and TRBJ1-3; 8 bases match TRBD1. This CDR3 comprises 16 residues. Germline V gene sequence: CDR1 MNHNS, CDR2 SASEGT. The V segment lost 0 bases and the J segment 4 bases; nucleotides outside the gene matches: 5. The chain's CDR3 is CASSEAGTGAGNTIYF. Here the CDR3 DNA reads TGTGCCAGCAGTGAAGCCGGGACAGGAGCAGGAAACACCATATATTTT.

This clone was counted between two and nine times. The V gene is TRBV10-1, the J gene TRBJ2-3; D is undetermined. V was pared by 3 bases and J by 4 bases, with 11 bases between. The CDR3 extends over 14 amino acids. Germline V gene lookup returns CDR1 WNHNN and CDR2 SYGVQD (reference sequence). The CDR3 reads CASSESGRADTQYF. The CDR3 DNA reads as TGCGCCAGCAGTGAATCGGGTAGGGCAGATACGCAGTATTTT.

This clone was counted only a few times. V is TRBV6-1 and J is TRBJ2-1, with 11 positions matching TRBD1. The germline CDR1 and CDR2 sequences are MNHNS and SASEGT. Losses at the gene ends were 5 bases for V and 8 bases for J; bases not matched to a gene: 5. This CDR3 comprises 14 residues. The CDR3 DNA is TGTGCCAGCAGTACCTGGACAGGGGGCGATGAGCAGTTCTTC. Translated, it gives CASSTWTGGDEQFF.